This TCR beta chain was observed in a study of T cell repertoires in cytomegalovirus infection. Study-level information: The authors used CMV epitopes that were HLA-C-restricted (recently identified) and HLA-B-restricted (well studied). Public TCR beta signatures indicated both CMV infection and matching HLA type. General study results and limits: Identification of carriers of CMV plus the relevant HLA was achieved through cumulative public TCR beta family frequency. Dominant in the ex vivo response were TCR beta clonotypes restricted by HLA-C and specific for CMV.

This clonotype has just one count. Its antigen is unknown. CDR3 length equals 17 residues. Trimming removed 2 bases at V and 0 bases at J, with 11 bases between. The germline CDR1 and CDR2 sequences are MNHEY and SVGAGI. TCRdb fed the reads into MiXCR, producing one record per CDR3 protein. The sample lists about a million distinct CDR3 sequences, approximately 31% occurring once. The chain is built from TRBV6-5 and TRBJ2-6, with TRBD1 as a possible D gene (6 bases). This sequence was found in a human donor in good health (CMV status not recorded). Some clones in this sample may be carry-over from other donors' samples. Sample: cultured CD8+ T cells from PBMCs, taken from culture after CMV antigen stimulation. The CDR3 bases are TGTGCCAGCAGTTACGGACAGTTGAACTCTGGGGCCAACGTCCTGACTTTC. Its translation is CASSYGQLNSGANVLTF.